This T cell receptor beta chain was found in a study of blood T cell repertoires in COVID-19. Study as a whole: T cells, B-cell-depleted T cells, or PBMCs supplied cDNA or gDNA.

CDR3 length: 11 residues. Germline values: CDR1 LNHDA, CDR2 SQIVND (reference sequence). V was clipped by 7 bases and J by 1 base, with 4 bases between them. Assay: immunoSEQ multiplex PCR; the TCRdb copy retains only in-frame clones and omits some. Of some 300,000 clones listed, approximately 90% were seen once; the top ten hold approximately 6%. The TCR originated in a woman between 50 and 59 years old with COVID-19, enrolled during active disease. The V gene is TRBV19, the J gene TRBJ1-1; D remains unclear. Source material: peripheral blood. This CDR3 is CASKRNTEAFF. DNA for the CDR3: TGTGCCAGTAAGAGGAACACTGAAGCTTTCTTT.